This entry describes one T cell receptor beta chain. Only in-frame clones appear in the TCRdb table, and some are missing; sequencing was by immunoSEQ multiplex PCR. The sample has over 250,000 clones, more than 85% seen once; the top ten hold under 3%. The data are from a study of blood T cell repertoires in COVID-19. On the study more broadly: Italy, Spain and the United States were the sources of the convalescent and acute COVID-19 samples. T cells, B-cell-depleted T cells, or PBMCs supplied cDNA or gDNA.

The material sequenced was peripheral blood. The TCR was taken from a young adult with COVID-19, enrolled during active disease.

This CDR3 reads CASSDPSGRRSEQFF. Here the CDR3 DNA reads TGCGCCAGCAGTGACCCTAGCGGGAGACGAAGTGAGCAGTTCTTC. J is TRBJ2-1 and V is TRBV10-2; 10 nucleotides align to TRBD2. Losses at the gene ends were 3 bases for V and 9 bases for J; bases not matched to a gene: 8. The CDR3 has 15 amino acids. Germline lookup yields CDR1 WSHSY and CDR2 SAAADI.